One and the same sample provided the 8 T cell receptor beta chains below, sequenced in a study of T cell responses to AZD1222 COVID-19 vaccine. The data were produced by immunoSEQ multiplex PCR, yet TCRdb's version contains in-frame clones alone and is incomplete. The repertoire holds 100,000 to 150,000 clones, with 70% to 90% as singletons. The sequencing here drew on peripheral blood, taken 28 days after the second AZD1222 dose. The receptors were sampled from an adult who received the AZD1222 COVID-19 vaccine.

Only one count was recorded for this clone. The conserved phenylalanine or tryptophan is not found at the CDR3 terminus, so this likely reflects a read error. It is unclear where the CDR3 begins or ends on the DNA, so no DNA is shown, and the CDR3 is as TCRdb lists it. This sequence joins TRBV20-1 and TRBJ1-2. CDR1 and CDR2 from the germline V gene are DFQATT and SNEGSKA (reference sequence). The CDR3 is 9 residues long, ends included. CDR3 sequence: CSPGFGSSS.

The chain has TRBV9 and TRBJ1-2, with TRBD1 matching over 7 bases. The V gene end was trimmed by 3 bases and the J gene end by 1 base; junction bases not matched to a gene: 6. There are 15 residues in the CDR3. The germline CDR1 and CDR2 sequences are SGDLS and YYNGEE. CDR3 in DNA: TGTGCCAGCAGCGCAACAGGGGTGGGTAACTATGGCTACACCTTC. The encoded protein is CASSATGVGNYGYTF.

The chain is built from TRBV9 and TRBJ1-2; TRBD1 aligns across 8 bases. CDR3 size: 14 residues. Germline V gene sequence: CDR1 SGDLS, CDR2 YYNGEE. Germline trimming cut 1 base from V and 4 bases from J; bases unmatched to any gene: 3. CDR3 DNA sequence: TGTGCCAGCAGCGTATTACAGGGGGGCTATGGCTACACCTTC. Protein sequence: CASSVLQGGYGYTF.

This clone was seen more than once but under ten times. This chain connects TRBV12-3 or TRBV12-4 to TRBJ2-1; D uncertain. V lost 3 bases to trimming and J lost 8 bases, with 8 bases between them. The CDR3 consists of 12 residues. CDR3 coding DNA: TGTGCCAGCAGTTTGGGTATCCATGAGCAGTTCTTC. Translated: CASSLGIHEQFF.

The V call is TRBV5-1, the J call TRBJ1-2, with TRBD1 identical over 7 bases. The germline V gene encodes CDR1 SGHRS and CDR2 YFSETQ. This CDR3 has 13 residues. V lost 4 bases, J lost 8 bases, and 8 bases stayed unmatched. In DNA, the CDR3 is TGCGCCAGCAGCCGAGCCGGGACAGACGGCTACACCTTC. It specifies CASSRAGTDGYTF.

The chain has TRBV30 and TRBJ1-2; D is unresolved. V lost 3 bases to trimming and J lost 7 bases, with 18 bases between them. The CDR3 extends over 14 amino acids. The V gene's germline CDR1 is GTSNPN and CDR2 SVGIG (reference sequence). The CDR3, as DNA: TGTGCCTGGAGCTCGGTCAGGCGCCATATTGGCTACACCTTC. This encodes CAWSSVRRHIGYTF.

This rearrangement joins TRBV16 to TRBJ1-5; possible D gene TRBD1, 5 bases. Trimming took 4 bases from V and 3 from J, leaving 10 bases between them. Germline-derived CDR1 and CDR2 are KGHSY and FQNENV. There are 14 residues in the CDR3. In nucleotides, the CDR3 is TGTGCCAGCAGCCTCAGACAGCCCAATCAGCCCCAGCATTTT. Amino acid sequence: CASSLRQPNQPQHF.

This chain joins TRBV5-1 and TRBJ2-5, with 11 bases that match TRBD2. Germline CDR1 reads SGHRS; CDR2 reads YFSETQ. This CDR3 comprises 16 residues. Unmatched junction bases numbered 10, after V lost 4 bases and J lost 5 bases. The CDR3 bases are TGCGCCAGCAGCCGTCTAGCGGGGGGACTCGGGGAGACCCAGTACTTC. Translating gives CASSRLAGGLGETQYF.